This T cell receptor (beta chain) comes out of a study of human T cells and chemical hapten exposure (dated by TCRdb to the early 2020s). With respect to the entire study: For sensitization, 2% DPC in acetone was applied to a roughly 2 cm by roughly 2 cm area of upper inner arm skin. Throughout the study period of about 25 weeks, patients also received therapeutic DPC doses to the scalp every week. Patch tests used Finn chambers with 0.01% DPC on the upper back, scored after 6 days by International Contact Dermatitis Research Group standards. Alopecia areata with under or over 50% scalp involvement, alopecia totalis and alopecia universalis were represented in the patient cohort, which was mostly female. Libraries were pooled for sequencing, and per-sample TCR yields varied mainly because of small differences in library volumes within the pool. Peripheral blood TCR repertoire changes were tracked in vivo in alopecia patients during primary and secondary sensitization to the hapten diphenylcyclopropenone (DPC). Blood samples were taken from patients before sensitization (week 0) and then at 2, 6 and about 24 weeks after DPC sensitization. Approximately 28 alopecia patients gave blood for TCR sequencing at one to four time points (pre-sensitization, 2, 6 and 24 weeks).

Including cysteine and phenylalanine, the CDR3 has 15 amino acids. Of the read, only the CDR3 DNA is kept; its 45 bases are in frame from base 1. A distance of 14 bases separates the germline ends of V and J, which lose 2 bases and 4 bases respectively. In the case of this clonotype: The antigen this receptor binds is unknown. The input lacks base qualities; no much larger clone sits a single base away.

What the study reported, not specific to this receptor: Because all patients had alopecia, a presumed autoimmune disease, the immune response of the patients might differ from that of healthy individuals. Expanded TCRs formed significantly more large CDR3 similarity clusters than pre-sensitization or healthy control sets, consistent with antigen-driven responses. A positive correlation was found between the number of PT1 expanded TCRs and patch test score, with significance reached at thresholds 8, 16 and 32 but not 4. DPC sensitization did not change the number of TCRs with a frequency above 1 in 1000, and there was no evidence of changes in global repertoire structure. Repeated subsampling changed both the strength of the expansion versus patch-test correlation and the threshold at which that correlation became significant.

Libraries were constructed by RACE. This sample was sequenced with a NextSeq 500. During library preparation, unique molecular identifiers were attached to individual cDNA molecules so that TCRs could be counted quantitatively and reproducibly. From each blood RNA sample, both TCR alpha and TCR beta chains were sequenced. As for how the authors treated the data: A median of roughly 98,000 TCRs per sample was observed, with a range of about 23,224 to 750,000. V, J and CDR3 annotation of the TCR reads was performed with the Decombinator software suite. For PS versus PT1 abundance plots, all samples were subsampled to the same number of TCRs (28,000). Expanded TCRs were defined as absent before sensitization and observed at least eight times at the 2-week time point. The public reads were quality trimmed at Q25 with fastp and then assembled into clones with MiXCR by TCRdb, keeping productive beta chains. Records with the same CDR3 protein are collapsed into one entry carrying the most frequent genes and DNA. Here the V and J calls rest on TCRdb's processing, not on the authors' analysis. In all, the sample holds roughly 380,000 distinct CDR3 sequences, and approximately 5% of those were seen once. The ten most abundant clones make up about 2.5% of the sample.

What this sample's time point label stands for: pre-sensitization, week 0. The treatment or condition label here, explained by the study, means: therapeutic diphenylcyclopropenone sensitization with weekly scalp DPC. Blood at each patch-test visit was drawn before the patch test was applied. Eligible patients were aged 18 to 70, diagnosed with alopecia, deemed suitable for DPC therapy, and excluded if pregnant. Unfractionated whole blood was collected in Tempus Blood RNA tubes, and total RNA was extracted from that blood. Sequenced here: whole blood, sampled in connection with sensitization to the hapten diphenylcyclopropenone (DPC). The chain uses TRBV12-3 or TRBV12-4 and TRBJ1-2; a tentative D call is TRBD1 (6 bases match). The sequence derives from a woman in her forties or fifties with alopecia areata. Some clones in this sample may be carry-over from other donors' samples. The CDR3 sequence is CASSLNVGRGYGYTF. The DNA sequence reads TGTGCCAGCAGTTTAAACGTAGGCAGGGGCTATGGCTACACCTTC.